The entry below gives a single T cell receptor (beta chain) sequence along with its context. Its target is not known. This sample was taken from a study of shared clonotypes between healthy human individuals. The V and J ends lost 4 bases and 6 bases respectively, with 9 bases between them. Per the germline V gene, CDR1 is MNHNY and CDR2 is SVGAGI (reference sequence). This CDR3 has 12 residues. Study-wide findings and caveats: The sampled material consisted only of blood, and tissue repertoires are likely to differ. Clonotypes which were not shared had lower generation probabilities than clonotypes that all four donors shared.

As handled by the study authors: Junction-only sequences produced by ImmunoSEQ had no quality scores, so filtering differed. Clones were read by immunoSEQ multiplex PCR, and TCRdb kept only the in-frame ones, dropping some. V and J calls and clone size are copied from that table; D and trimming were computed from the DNA. The sample has roughly 1.5 million clones, 98% seen once. The sequenced sample was naive CD4+ T cells sorted from blood. As to subset: CD45RA+ positively selected. The rearrangement links TRBV6-6 to TRBJ1-2; no clear D gene. The TCR sequence derives from a man aged 30 to 45 in good health. The CDR3 region is CASSFPSDGYTF. Here the CDR3 DNA reads TGTGCCAGCAGTTTTCCCTCGGATGGCTACACCTTC.